A selection of T cell receptor beta chains follows, all from one sample in a study of Ad26.COV2.S vaccination and SARS-CoV-2 variants. TCRdb keeps only in-frame clones here, not all; method: immunoSEQ multiplex PCR. The table lists a few hundred thousand clones, roughly 90% of them singletons. The sequences come from peripheral blood, collected in a trial of Ad26.COV2.S vaccine versus placebo. All receptors come from a person aged 18-65 years who received the Ad26.COV2.S COVID-19 vaccine or a placebo. Both conserved end residues are part of each CDR3. A D gene is named only where the DNA matches it firmly. A clone size is listed for some rows: how often the clone was seen (once, few, many), or a class if it is expanded.

cdr3_nt | cdr3_aa | d_call | clone_size | j_call | v_call
TGTGCCAGCAGCTTGGTGGCAGGGGCGAGCACCGGGGAGCTGTTTTTT | CASSLVAGASTGELFF | - | - | TRBJ2-2 | TRBV5-5
TGTGCCAGCAGCGTAGGTTGGAGCTACGAGCAGTACTTC | CASSVGWSYEQYF | - | - | TRBJ2-7 | TRBV9
TGTGCCAGCAGCCAAAGATTCCTCGGCCCGGCTAGCGGGGGGCACAATGAGCAGTTCTTC | CASSQRFLGPASGGHNEQFF | TRBD2 | - | TRBJ2-1 | TRBV3-1/TRBV3-2
TGTGCCAGCAGCTGGAGGGGTAATTCACCCCTCCACTTT | CASSWRGNSPLHF | - | - | TRBJ1-6 | TRBV5-6
TGTGCCCGCTCCGGTGACAGCTCCTACGAGCAGTACTTC | CARSGDSSYEQYF | - | - | TRBJ2-7 | TRBV2
TGTGCCAGCAGTTCACTGCGGACAGGGTTTTTCTCGGCTGGAAACACCATATATTTT | CASSSLRTGFFSAGNTIYF | TRBD1 | - | TRBJ1-3 | TRBV28
TGTGCCAGCAGCTTAAGTGCCCTATCTCCTGGGGCCAACGTCCTGACTTTC | CASSLSALSPGANVLTF | - | - | TRBJ2-6 | TRBV7-8
TGCGCCAGCAGTCAATCAGGAGGGGCGGTTCAGCCCCAGCATTTT | CASSQSGGAVQPQHF | - | - | TRBJ1-5 | TRBV23-1
TGTGCCAGCAGCTTAGCGTTACGTACGGAGTACAATGAGCAGTTCTTC | CASSLALRTEYNEQFF | - | few | TRBJ2-1 | TRBV7-9
TGTGCCAGCAGTACTAGCAGCTCCTACAATGAGCAGTTCTTC | CASSTSSSYNEQFF | - | - | TRBJ2-1 | TRBV6-5
TGTGCCAGCAGCTTAGATTCCGGATTTAACTATGGCTACACCTTC | CASSLDSGFNYGYTF | - | - | TRBJ1-2 | TRBV7-2
TGTGCCAGCAGGCAGGGGGCAGGTCAGCCCCAGCATTTT | CASRQGAGQPQHF | TRBD1 | - | TRBJ1-5 | TRBV12-3/TRBV12-4
TGCGCCAGCAGCTTCGCGACAGCCGGAGGTACCTACGAGCAGTACTTC | CASSFATAGGTYEQYF | - | - | TRBJ2-7 | TRBV5-1
TGTGCCAGCAGTCAAAACCCCCGTCTAAAAGGCTCTGGGGCCAACGTCCTGACTTTC | CASSQNPRLKGSGANVLTF | - | - | TRBJ2-6 | TRBV28
TGTGCCAGCAGTTACGCAGGGCTCTCCTACGAGCAGTACTTC | CASSYAGLSYEQYF | - | - | TRBJ2-7 | TRBV6-2/TRBV6-3
TGTGCCAGCAGTTCTAGCTATGGCTACACCTTC | CASSSSYGYTF | - | few | TRBJ1-2 | TRBV6-6
TGTGCCAGCTCTTGGGGGCCGGCCGGGGAGCTGTTTTTT | CASSWGPAGELFF | - | - | TRBJ2-2 | TRBV7-6
TGTGCCTGGAGGGAAAAAGAGACCCAGTACTTC | CAWREKETQYF | - | - | TRBJ2-5 | TRBV30
TGTGCCAGCACCACTCTCGGTGCCAGGGGGACTGAAGCTTTCTTT | CASTTLGARGTEAFF | TRBD1 | few | TRBJ1-1 | TRBV28